The 2 T cell receptor beta chains given below trace back to one sample, sequenced in a study of T cell clonality in common variable immunodeficiency. Their recognized antigens are unknown. The study's findings and limits: Common variable immunodeficiency TCR beta sequences reportedly had fewer deletions and N-nucleotide insertions.

The repertoire was sequenced with immunoSEQ multiplex PCR; TCRdb's copy has only in-frame clones and lacks some. The sample table includes fewer than 8,500 clones. The sequenced material came from peripheral blood mononuclear cells. The source is a human donor with common variable immunodeficiency.

As concerns this clone: The CDR3 end falls 3 residues outside the read, so it is completed with the germline J gene. This rearrangement joins TRBV11-2 to TRBJ2-7; D unclear. Trimming removed 0 bases from V and 1 base from J, with 4 bases in between. From germline, CDR1 is SGHAT and CDR2 FQNNGV. This CDR3 region has 13 residues. The part of the CDR3 DNA that was read is TGTGCCAGCAGCTTAGACAGATCCTACGAG. This gives the protein CASSLDRSYE. The full CDR3 protein reads CASSLDRSYEQYF.

Concerning this clone: The missing CDR3 end, 3 residues past where the read stops, is filled in from the germline J gene. The J gene is TRBJ2-6, the V gene TRBV5-1; D not resolved. V was trimmed by 2 bases and J by 3 bases, leaving 6 bases between them. The V gene's germline CDR1 is SGHRS and CDR2 YFSETQ. The CDR3 has 14 residues. CDR3 DNA, as far as it was read: TGCGCCAGCAGCTTCCGGGTTGGGGCCAACGTC. This codes for CASSFRVGANV. The full-length CDR3 reads as CASSFRVGANVLTF.